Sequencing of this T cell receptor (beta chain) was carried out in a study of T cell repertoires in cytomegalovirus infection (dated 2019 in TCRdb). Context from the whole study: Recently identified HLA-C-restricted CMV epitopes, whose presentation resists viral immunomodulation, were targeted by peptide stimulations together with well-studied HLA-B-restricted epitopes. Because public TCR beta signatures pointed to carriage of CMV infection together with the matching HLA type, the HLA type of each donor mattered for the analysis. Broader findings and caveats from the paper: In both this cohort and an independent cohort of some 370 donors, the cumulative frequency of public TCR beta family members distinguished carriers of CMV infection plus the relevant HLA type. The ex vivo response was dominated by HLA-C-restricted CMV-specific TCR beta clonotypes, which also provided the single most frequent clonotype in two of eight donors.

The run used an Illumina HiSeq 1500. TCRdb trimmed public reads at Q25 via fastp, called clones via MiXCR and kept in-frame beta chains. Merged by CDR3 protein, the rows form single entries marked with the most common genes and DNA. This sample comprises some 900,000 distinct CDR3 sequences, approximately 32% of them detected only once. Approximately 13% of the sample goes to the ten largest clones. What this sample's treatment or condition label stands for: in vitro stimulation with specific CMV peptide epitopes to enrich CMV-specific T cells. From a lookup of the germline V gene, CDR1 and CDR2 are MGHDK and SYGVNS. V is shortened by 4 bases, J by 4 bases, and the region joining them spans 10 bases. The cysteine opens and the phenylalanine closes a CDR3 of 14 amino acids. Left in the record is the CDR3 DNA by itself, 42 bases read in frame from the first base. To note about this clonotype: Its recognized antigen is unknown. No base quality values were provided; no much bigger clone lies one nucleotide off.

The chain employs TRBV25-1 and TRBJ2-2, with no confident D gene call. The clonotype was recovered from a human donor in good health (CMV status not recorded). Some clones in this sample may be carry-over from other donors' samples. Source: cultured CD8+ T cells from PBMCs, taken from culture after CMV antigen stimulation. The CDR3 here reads CASSGREGTGELFF. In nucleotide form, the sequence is TGTGCCAGCAGTGGAAGGGAAGGCACCGGGGAGCTGTTTTTT.